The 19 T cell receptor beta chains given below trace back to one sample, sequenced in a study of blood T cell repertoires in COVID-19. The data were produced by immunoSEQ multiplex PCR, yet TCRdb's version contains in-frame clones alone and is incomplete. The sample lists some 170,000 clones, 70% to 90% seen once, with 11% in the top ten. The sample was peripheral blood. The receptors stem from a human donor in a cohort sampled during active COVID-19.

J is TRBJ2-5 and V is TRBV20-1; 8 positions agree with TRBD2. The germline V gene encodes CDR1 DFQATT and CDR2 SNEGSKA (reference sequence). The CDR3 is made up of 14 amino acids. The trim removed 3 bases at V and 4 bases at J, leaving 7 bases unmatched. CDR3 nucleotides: TGCAGTGCTAGTCCAGCGGGAGAACTAGAGACCCAGTACTTC. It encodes CSASPAGELETQYF.

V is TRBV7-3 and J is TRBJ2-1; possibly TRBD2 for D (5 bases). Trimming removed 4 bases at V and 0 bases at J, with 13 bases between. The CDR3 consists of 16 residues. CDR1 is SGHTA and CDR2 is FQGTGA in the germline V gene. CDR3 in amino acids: CASSYPAGTSYNEQFF. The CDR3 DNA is TGTGCCAGCAGCTACCCGGCGGGTACCTCCTACAATGAGCAGTTCTTC.

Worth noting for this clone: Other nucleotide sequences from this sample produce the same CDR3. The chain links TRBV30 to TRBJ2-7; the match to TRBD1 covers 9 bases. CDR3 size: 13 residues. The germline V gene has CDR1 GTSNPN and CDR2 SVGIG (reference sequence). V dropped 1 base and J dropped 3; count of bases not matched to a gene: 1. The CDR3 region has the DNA TGTGCCTGGAGTGGGGGACAGGGCTACGAGCAGTACTTC. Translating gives CAWSGGQGYEQYF.

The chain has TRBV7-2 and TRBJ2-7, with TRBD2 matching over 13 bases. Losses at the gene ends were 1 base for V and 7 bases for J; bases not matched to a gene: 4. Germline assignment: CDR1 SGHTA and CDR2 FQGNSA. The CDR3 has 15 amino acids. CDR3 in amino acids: CASSLGTSGGREQYF. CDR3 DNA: TGTGCCAGCAGCTTAGGGACTAGCGGGGGACGAGAGCAGTACTTC.

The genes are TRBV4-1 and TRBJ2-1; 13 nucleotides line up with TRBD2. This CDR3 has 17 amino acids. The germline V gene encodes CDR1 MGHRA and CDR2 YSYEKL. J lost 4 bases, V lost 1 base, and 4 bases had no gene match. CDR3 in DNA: TGCGCCAGCAGCCAAGGGACTAGCGGGGGTGTGTACAATGAGCAGTTCTTC. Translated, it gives CASSQGTSGGVYNEQFF.

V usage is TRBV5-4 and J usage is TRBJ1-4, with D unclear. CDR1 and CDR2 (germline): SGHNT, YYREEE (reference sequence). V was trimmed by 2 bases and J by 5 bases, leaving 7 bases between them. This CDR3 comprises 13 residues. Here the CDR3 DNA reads TGTGCCAGCAGCTTATCCGGGAATGAAAAACTGTTTTTT. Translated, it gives CASSLSGNEKLFF.

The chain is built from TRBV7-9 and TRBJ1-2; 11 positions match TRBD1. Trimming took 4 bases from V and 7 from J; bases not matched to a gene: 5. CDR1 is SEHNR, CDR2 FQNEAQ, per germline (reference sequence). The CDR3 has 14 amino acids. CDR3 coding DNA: TGTGCCAGCAGCTCGGGACAGGGGGAGTCTGGCTACACCTTC. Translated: CASSSGQGESGYTF.

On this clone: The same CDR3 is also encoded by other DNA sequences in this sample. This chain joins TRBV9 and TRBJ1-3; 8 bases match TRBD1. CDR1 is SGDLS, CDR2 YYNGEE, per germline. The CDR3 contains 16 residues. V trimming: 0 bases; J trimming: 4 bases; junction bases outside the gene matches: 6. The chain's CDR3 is CASSVVGTGYGNTIYF. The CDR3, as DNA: TGTGCCAGCAGCGTAGTAGGGACAGGCTACGGAAACACCATATATTTT.

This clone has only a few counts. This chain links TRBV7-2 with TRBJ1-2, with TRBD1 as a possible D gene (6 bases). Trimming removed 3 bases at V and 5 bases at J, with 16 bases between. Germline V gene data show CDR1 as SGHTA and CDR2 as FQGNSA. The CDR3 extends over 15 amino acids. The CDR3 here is CASSLTVQGGYGYTF. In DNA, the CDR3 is TGTGCCAGCAGCTTGACTGTCCAAGGGGGTTATGGCTACACCTTC.

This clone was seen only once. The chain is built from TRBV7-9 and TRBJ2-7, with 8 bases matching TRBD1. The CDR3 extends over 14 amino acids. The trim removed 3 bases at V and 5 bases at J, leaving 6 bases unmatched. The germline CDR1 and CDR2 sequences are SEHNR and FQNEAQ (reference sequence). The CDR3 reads CASSLTGDLHEQYF. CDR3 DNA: TGTGCCAGCAGCTTGACAGGGGATCTCCACGAGCAGTACTTC.

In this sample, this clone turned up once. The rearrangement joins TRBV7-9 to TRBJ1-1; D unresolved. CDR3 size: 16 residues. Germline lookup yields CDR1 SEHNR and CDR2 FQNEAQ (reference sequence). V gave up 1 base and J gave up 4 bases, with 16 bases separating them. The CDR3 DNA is TGTGCCAGCAGCTTAGACCGAGGGTTTTCGGGCACTGAAGCTTTCTTT. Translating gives CASSLDRGFSGTEAFF. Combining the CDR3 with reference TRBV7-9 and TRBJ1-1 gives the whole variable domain DTGVSQNPRHKITKRGQNVTFRCDPISEHNRLYWYRQTLGQGPEFLTYFQNEAQLEKSRLLSDRFSAERPKGSFSTLEIQRTEQGDSAMYLCASSLDRGFSGTEAFFGQGTRLTVV.

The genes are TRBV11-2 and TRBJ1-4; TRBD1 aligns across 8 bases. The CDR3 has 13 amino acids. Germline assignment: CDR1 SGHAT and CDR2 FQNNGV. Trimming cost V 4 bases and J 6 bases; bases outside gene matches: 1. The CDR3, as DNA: TGTGCCAGCAGCTCGACAGGGGATGAAAAACTGTTTTTT. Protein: CASSSTGDEKLFF.

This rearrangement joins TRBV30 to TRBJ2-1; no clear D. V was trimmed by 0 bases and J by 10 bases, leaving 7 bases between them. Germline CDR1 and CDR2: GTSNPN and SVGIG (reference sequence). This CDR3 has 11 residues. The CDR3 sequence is CAWSVQWEQFF. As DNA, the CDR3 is TGTGCCTGGAGTGTACAATGGGAGCAGTTCTTC.

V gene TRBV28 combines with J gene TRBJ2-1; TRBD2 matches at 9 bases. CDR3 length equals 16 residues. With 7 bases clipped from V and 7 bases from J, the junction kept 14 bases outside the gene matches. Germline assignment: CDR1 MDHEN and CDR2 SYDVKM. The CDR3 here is CASITSGGRGGNEQFF. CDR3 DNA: TGTGCCAGCATTACCAGCGGGGGGCGGGGAGGGAATGAGCAGTTCTTC. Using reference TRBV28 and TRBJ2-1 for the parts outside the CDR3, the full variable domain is DVKVTQSSRYLVKRTGEKVFLECVQDMDHENMFWYRQDPGLGLRLIYFSYDVKMKEKGDIPEGYSVSREKKERFSLILESASTNQTSMYLCASITSGGRGGNEQFFGPGTRLTVL.

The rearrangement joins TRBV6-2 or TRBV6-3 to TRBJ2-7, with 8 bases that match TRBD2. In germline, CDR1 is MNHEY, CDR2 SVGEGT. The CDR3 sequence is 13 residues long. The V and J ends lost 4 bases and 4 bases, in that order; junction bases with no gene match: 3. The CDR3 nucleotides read TGTGCCAGCAGTTTCAGCGGGAGATACGAGCAGTACTTC. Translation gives CASSFSGRYEQYF.

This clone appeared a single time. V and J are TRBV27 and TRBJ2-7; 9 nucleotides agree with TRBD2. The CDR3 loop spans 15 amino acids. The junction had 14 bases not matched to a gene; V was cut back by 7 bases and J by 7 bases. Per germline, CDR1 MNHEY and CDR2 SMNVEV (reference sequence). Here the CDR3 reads CASTRTSEITTEQYF. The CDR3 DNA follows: TGTGCCAGCACCCGGACTAGCGAGATAACTACGGAGCAGTACTTC.

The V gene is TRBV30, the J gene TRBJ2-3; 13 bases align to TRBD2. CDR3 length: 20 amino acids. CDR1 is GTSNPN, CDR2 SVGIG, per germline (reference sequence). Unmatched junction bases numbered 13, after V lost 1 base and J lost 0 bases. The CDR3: CAWSGRGRRTSGRSTDTQYF. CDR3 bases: TGTGCCTGGAGTGGCCGCGGCCGACGGACTAGCGGGAGAAGCACAGATACGCAGTATTTT.

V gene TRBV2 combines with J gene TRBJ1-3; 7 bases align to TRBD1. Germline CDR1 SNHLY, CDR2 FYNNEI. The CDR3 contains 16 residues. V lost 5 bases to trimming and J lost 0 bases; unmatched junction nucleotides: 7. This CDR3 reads CASSLLQGSSGNTIYF. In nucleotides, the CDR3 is TGTGCCAGCAGTCTGCTACAGGGGTCCTCTGGAAACACCATATATTTT.

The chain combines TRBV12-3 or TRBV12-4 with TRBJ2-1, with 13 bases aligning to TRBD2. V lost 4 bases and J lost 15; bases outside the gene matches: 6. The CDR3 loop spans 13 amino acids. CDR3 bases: TGTGCCAGCAGTTCCACTAGCGGGAGGGCCATGTTCTTC. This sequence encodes CASSSTSGRAMFF.